This T cell receptor beta chain stems from a study of T cells in Graves' hyperthyroidism and ophthalmopathy. Study outcomes and limitations: Most clonotypes expanded in thyroid above 0.001 were likewise present in blood.

This clonotype was seen many times. Its antigen remains unknown. Looked up from germline, CDR1 is DFQATT and CDR2 is SNEGSKA (reference sequence). J gave up 4 bases and V 3 bases, and 8 bases lay outside the gene matches. The CDR3 contains 14 residues. Researchers took RNA transcripts and amplified the TCR beta CDR3 regions from them. Primed by the HTBI set, a first-round RT-PCR was run on the TCR CDR3. TCRdb re-derived calls from the multiplex PCR reads in MiXCR, one entry per CDR3 protein. Here the sample spans 400,000 to 600,000 distinct CDR3 sequences, around 20% being singletons. V and J are TRBV20-1 and TRBJ1-1; 7 nucleotides match TRBD1. The sequencing input was blood. The origin of this receptor is a man aged 18 to 35 with Graves' hyperthyroidism. CDR3 residues: CSARGTTGITEAFF. CDR3 bases: TGCAGTGCTAGGGGAACGACAGGGATCACTGAAGCTTTCTTT.